A selection of T cell receptor beta chains follows, all from one sample in a study of OX40 agonist ivuxolimab in advanced cancers. Clones were sequenced by immunoSEQ multiplex PCR, and TCRdb holds only the in-frame ones, with some missing. The sample has some 60,000 clones; about 88% are singletons. Sequenced material: CD4+ or CD8+ T cells sorted from blood, taken in a trial of the OX40 agonist ivuxolimab. Source of these receptors: an adult with an advanced solid tumor such as melanoma, head and neck, liver or kidney cancer. CDR3s include the opening cysteine and the closing phenylalanine or tryptophan. Fields, in order: J gene, clone size, V gene, D gene, CDR3 length, CDR3 protein, CDR3 DNA. D genes are given only for firm matches. Expanded clones get a size class; other rows say once, few or many, or leave the size out.

J: TRBJ2-6
size: -
V: TRBV6-5
D: -
length: 14
CDR3: CASLSAARANVLTF
DNA: TGTGCCAGCCTTTCGGCGGCGAGGGCCAACGTCCTGACTTTC

J: TRBJ1-1
size: -
V: TRBV6-5
D: TRBD1
length: 12
CDR3: CASSSQGVEAFF
DNA: TGTGCCAGCAGTTCACAGGGGGTTGAAGCTTTCTTT

J: TRBJ1-5
size: -
V: TRBV19
D: -
length: 16
CDR3: CASSRLSSGARQPQHF
DNA: TGTGCCAGTAGCCGTCTCTCCTCAGGGGCACGGCAGCCCCAGCATTTT

J: TRBJ2-3
size: -
V: TRBV7-2
D: -
length: 15
CDR3: CASSLAGGRADTQYF
DNA: TGTGCCAGCAGCTTAGCCGGGGGCCGCGCAGATACGCAGTATTTT

J: TRBJ2-6
size: -
V: TRBV5-4
D: TRBD1
length: 19
CDR3: CASSIGTGGFISGANVLTF
DNA: TGTGCCAGCAGCATAGGGACAGGGGGTTTTATTTCTGGGGCCAACGTCCTGACTTTC

J: TRBJ2-5
size: -
V: TRBV27
D: TRBD1
length: 14
CDR3: CASSPMDRKGPQYF
DNA: TGTGCCAGCAGTCCCATGGACAGGAAGGGACCCCAGTACTTC

J: TRBJ1-2
size: -
V: TRBV11-1
D: TRBD1
length: 14
CDR3: CASSLGQGGRGYTF
DNA: TGTGCCAGCAGCCTGGGACAGGGGGGGCGCGGCTACACCTTC

J: TRBJ2-5
size: -
V: TRBV30
D: -
length: 12
CDR3: CAWSGVGETQYF
DNA: TGTGCCTGGAGTGGGGTCGGGGAGACCCAGTACTTC

J: TRBJ1-1
size: -
V: TRBV6-5
D: -
length: 13
CDR3: CASSYGRDTEAFF
DNA: TGTGCCAGCAGTTATGGTAGGGACACTGAAGCTTTCTTT

J: TRBJ2-2
size: -
V: TRBV7-9
D: -
length: 16
CDR3: CASSKNTRWDTGELFF
DNA: TGTGCCAGCAGCAAGAACACCCGATGGGACACCGGGGAGCTGTTTTTT

J: TRBJ2-1
size: -
V: TRBV7-8
D: -
length: 12
CDR3: CASTLRREQQFF
DNA: TGTGCCAGCACCCTGCGCAGGGAACAGCAGTTCTTC

J: TRBJ1-2
size: once
V: TRBV11-2
D: -
length: 14
CDR3: CASSLDGTDYGYTF
DNA: TGTGCCAGCAGCTTAGACGGGACGGATTATGGCTACACCTTC

J: TRBJ1-2
size: once
V: TRBV7-9
D: -
length: 13
CDR3: CASSSNSAYGYTF
DNA: TGTGCCAGCAGCTCGAATTCAGCTTATGGCTACACCTTC

J: TRBJ2-3
size: -
V: TRBV6-6
D: -
length: 12
CDR3: CASSLGGDTQYF
DNA: TGTGCCAGCAGTTTGGGGGGAGATACGCAGTATTTT

J: TRBJ2-1
size: -
V: TRBV28
D: TRBD2
length: 15
CDR3: CASSSPGLAGGEQFF
DNA: TGTGCCAGCAGTTCACCGGGACTAGCGGGGGGCGAGCAGTTCTTC

J: TRBJ2-5
size: -
V: TRBV5-1
D: TRBD1
length: 14
CDR3: CASGLQGAGETQYF
DNA: TGCGCCAGCGGGCTCCAGGGGGCGGGGGAGACCCAGTACTTC

J: TRBJ1-4
size: -
V: TRBV7-2
D: -
length: 13
CDR3: CASSTRPNEKLFF
DNA: TGTGCCAGCAGCACCCGTCCCAATGAAAAACTGTTTTTT

J: TRBJ2-5
size: -
V: TRBV5-1
D: -
length: 15
CDR3: CASSLDTSRGKTQYF
DNA: TGCGCCAGCAGCTTGGATACCTCCCGAGGAAAGACCCAGTACTTC

J: TRBJ1-2
size: -
V: TRBV7-9
D: TRBD1
length: 16
CDR3: CASSLISGQLNYGYTF
DNA: TGTGCCAGCAGCTTAATATCGGGACAGCTCAACTATGGCTACACCTTC

J: TRBJ1-4
size: -
V: TRBV7-2
D: -
length: 13
CDR3: CASSPDRDEKLFF
DNA: TGTGCCAGCAGCCCCGACAGAGACGAAAAACTGTTTTTT

J: TRBJ2-3
size: -
V: TRBV5-4
D: TRBD2
length: 17
CDR3: CASSLTGLAGVGDTQYF
DNA: TGTGCCAGCAGCTTGACAGGCCTAGCGGGGGTCGGGGATACGCAGTATTTT

J: TRBJ2-5
size: -
V: TRBV7-2
D: -
length: 14
CDR3: CASSLGTSRETQYF
DNA: TGTGCCAGCAGTCTGGGGACCTCCAGAGAGACCCAGTACTTC

J: TRBJ2-5
size: -
V: TRBV7-7
D: TRBD2
length: 15
CDR3: CASGIAGGAEETQYF
DNA: TGTGCCAGCGGGATAGCGGGGGGGGCCGAAGAGACCCAGTACTTC

J: TRBJ1-2
size: -
V: TRBV20-1
D: -
length: 11
CDR3: CSALRGTGYTF
DNA: TGCAGTGCCCTTCGAGGGACTGGCTACACCTTC

J: TRBJ1-2
size: -
V: TRBV6-5
D: TRBD1
length: 15
CDR3: CASSYSGGKGSGYTF
DNA: TGTGCCAGCAGTTACTCAGGGGGCAAGGGTTCTGGCTACACCTTC

J: TRBJ2-5
size: -
V: TRBV7-2
D: -
length: 15
CDR3: CASSFARGGQETQYF
DNA: TGTGCCAGCAGCTTCGCCAGGGGGGGACAAGAGACCCAGTACTTC

J: TRBJ2-5
size: -
V: TRBV5-1
D: -
length: 14
CDR3: CASSPRADQETQYF
DNA: TGCGCCAGCAGCCCCCGGGCAGACCAAGAGACCCAGTACTTC

J: TRBJ1-1
size: -
V: TRBV7-8
D: TRBD1
length: 15
CDR3: CASSLRDRANTEAFF
DNA: TGTGCCAGCAGCCTAAGGGACAGGGCGAACACTGAAGCTTTCTTT

J: TRBJ2-2
size: -
V: TRBV10-3
D: -
length: 14
CDR3: CAIKAGNDAGELFF
DNA: TGTGCCATCAAGGCGGGGAACGATGCCGGGGAGCTGTTTTTT

J: TRBJ2-3
size: few
V: TRBV7-9
D: -
length: 14
CDR3: CASSSIISTDTQYF
DNA: TGTGCCAGCAGCTCGATAATAAGCACAGATACGCAGTATTTT

J: TRBJ2-6
size: -
V: TRBV28
D: -
length: 14
CDR3: CASSYSSGANVLTF
DNA: TGTGCCAGCAGTTACAGCTCTGGGGCCAACGTCCTGACTTTC

J: TRBJ1-1
size: -
V: TRBV11-2
D: -
length: 13
CDR3: CASSRTANTEAFF
DNA: TGTGCCAGCAGCCGGACAGCGAACACTGAAGCTTTCTTT

J: TRBJ1-2
size: -
V: TRBV6-1
D: -
length: 15
CDR3: CASSEPGEANYGYTF
DNA: TGTGCCAGCAGTGAGCCAGGGGAGGCTAACTATGGCTACACCTTC

J: TRBJ2-7
size: -
V: TRBV19
D: -
length: 13
CDR3: CASSPSVVGEQYF
DNA: TGTGCCAGTAGTCCCTCCGTGGTCGGGGAGCAGTACTTC

J: TRBJ1-1
size: once
V: TRBV5-1
D: TRBD1
length: 15
CDR3: CASSFSGQGGTEAFF
DNA: TGCGCCAGCAGCTTCTCCGGACAGGGCGGGACTGAAGCTTTCTTT

J: TRBJ2-2
size: -
V: TRBV7-2
D: -
length: 14
CDR3: CASSWRDSAGELFF
DNA: TGTGCCAGCAGCTGGAGAGACAGTGCCGGGGAGCTGTTTTTT

J: TRBJ1-2
size: -
V: TRBV6-5
D: -
length: 14
CDR3: CAALGGGPNYGYTF
DNA: TGTGCCGCCTTAGGCGGCGGACCTAACTATGGCTACACCTTC

J: TRBJ2-1
size: -
V: TRBV9
D: TRBD2
length: 16
CDR3: CASSSSGTSGGGEQFF
DNA: TGTGCCAGCAGCTCATCCGGGACTAGCGGGGGTGGGGAGCAGTTCTTC

J: TRBJ1-5
size: -
V: TRBV30
D: -
length: 14
CDR3: CAWSVYRGTQPQHF
DNA: TGTGCCTGGAGTGTCTATAGGGGAACTCAGCCCCAGCATTTT

J: TRBJ1-1
size: -
V: TRBV7-8
D: -
length: 15
CDR3: CASSLGGGVGTEAFF
DNA: TGTGCCAGCAGCTTAGGTGGGGGCGTTGGCACTGAAGCTTTCTTT

J: TRBJ1-4
size: -
V: TRBV19
D: -
length: 11
CDR3: CASSKNEKLFF
DNA: TGTGCCAGTAGTAAGAATGAAAAACTGTTTTTT

J: TRBJ2-4
size: -
V: TRBV6-1
D: -
length: 12
CDR3: CASRDAKNIQYF
DNA: TGTGCCAGCAGGGACGCCAAAAACATTCAGTACTTC

J: TRBJ2-1
size: -
V: TRBV29-1
D: TRBD1
length: 13
CDR3: CSVEGQASNEQFF
DNA: TGCAGCGTTGAGGGACAGGCTTCCAATGAGCAGTTCTTC

J: TRBJ2-7
size: -
V: TRBV19
D: -
length: 13
CDR3: CASSDYFGNEQYF
DNA: TGTGCCAGTAGCGACTACTTTGGTAACGAGCAGTACTTC

J: TRBJ1-6
size: -
V: TRBV7-9
D: -
length: 14
CDR3: CASSLGPENSPLHF
DNA: TGTGCCAGCAGCTTAGGGCCAGAAAATTCACCCCTCCACTTT

J: TRBJ2-3
size: -
V: TRBV7-2
D: TRBD2
length: 14
CDR3: CASSWEGFTDTQYF
DNA: TGTGCCAGCAGCTGGGAGGGATTCACAGATACGCAGTATTTT

J: TRBJ1-1
size: -
V: TRBV11-3
D: TRBD1
length: 15
CDR3: CASSFSDRSNTEAFF
DNA: TGTGCCAGCAGCTTCTCGGACAGGAGTAACACTGAAGCTTTCTTT

J: TRBJ2-1
size: -
V: TRBV5-8
D: -
length: 15
CDR3: CASSLALQGRNEQFF
DNA: TGTGCCAGCAGCTTGGCCTTACAGGGCCGGAATGAGCAGTTCTTC

J: TRBJ2-2
size: -
V: TRBV5-1
D: -
length: 14
CDR3: CASSLWQATGELFF
DNA: TGCGCCAGCAGCTTGTGGCAGGCCACCGGGGAGCTGTTTTTT

J: TRBJ1-5
size: once
V: TRBV6-1
D: -
length: 12
CDR3: CASSEDGQSQHF
DNA: TGTGCCAGCAGTGAGGACGGTCAGTCCCAGCATTTT

J: TRBJ1-5
size: -
V: TRBV5-8
D: -
length: 15
CDR3: CASSLLQGWSQPQHF
DNA: TGTGCCAGCAGCTTGTTACAGGGATGGAGTCAGCCCCAGCATTTT

J: TRBJ2-1
size: -
V: TRBV27
D: TRBD1
length: 17
CDR3: CASSIIRQGRSYNEQFF
DNA: TGTGCCAGCAGTATTATCCGACAGGGCCGATCCTACAATGAGCAGTTCTTC

J: TRBJ1-1
size: -
V: TRBV29-1
D: TRBD1
length: 12
CDR3: CSGDRGGTEAFF
DNA: TGCAGCGGGGACAGGGGGGGAACTGAAGCTTTCTTT

J: TRBJ2-3
size: -
V: TRBV7-6
D: TRBD1
length: 16
CDR3: CASSLGQGKALDTQYF
DNA: TGTGCCAGCAGCTTAGGACAGGGAAAGGCCTTAGATACGCAGTATTTT

J: TRBJ2-7
size: -
V: TRBV18
D: -
length: 14
CDR3: CASSSARGPYEQYF
DNA: TGTGCCAGCTCCTCTGCCCGGGGACCATACGAGCAGTACTTC

J: TRBJ1-6
size: -
V: TRBV9
D: -
length: 15
CDR3: CASSPTSSYNSPLHF
DNA: TGTGCCAGCAGCCCAACGAGCTCCTATAATTCACCCCTCCACTTT

J: TRBJ1-5
size: -
V: TRBV19
D: TRBD1
length: 16
CDR3: CASSILEGQGEQPQHF
DNA: TGTGCCAGTAGTATCCTAGAGGGACAGGGGGAACAGCCCCAGCATTTT